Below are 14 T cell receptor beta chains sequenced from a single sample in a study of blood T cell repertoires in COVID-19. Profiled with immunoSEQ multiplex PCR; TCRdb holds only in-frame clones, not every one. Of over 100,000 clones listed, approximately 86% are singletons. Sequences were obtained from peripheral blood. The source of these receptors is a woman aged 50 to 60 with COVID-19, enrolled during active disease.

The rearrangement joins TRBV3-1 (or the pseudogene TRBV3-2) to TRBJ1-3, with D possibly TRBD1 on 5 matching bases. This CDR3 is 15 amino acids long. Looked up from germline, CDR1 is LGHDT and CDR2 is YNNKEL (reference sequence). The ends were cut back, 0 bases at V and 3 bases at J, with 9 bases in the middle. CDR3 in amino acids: CASSQEGRVGNTIYF. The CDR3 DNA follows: TGTGCCAGCAGCCAAGAGGGCAGGGTTGGAAACACCATATATTTT.

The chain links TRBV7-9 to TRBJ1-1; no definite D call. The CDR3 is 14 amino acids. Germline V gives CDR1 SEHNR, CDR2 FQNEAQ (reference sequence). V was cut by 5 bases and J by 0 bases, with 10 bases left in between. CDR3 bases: TGTGCCAGCAGCAACAACCAGGTGAACACTGAAGCTTTCTTT. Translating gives CASSNNQVNTEAFF. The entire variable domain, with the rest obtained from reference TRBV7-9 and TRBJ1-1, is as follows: DTGVSQNPRHKITKRGQNVTFRCDPISEHNRLYWYRQTLGQGPEFLTYFQNEAQLEKSRLLSDRFSAERPKGSFSTLEIQRTEQGDSAMYLCASSNNQVNTEAFFGQGTRLTVV.

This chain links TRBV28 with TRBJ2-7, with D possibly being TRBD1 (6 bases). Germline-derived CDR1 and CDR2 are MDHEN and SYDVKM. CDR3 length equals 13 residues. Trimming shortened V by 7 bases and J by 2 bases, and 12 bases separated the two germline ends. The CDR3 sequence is CASNRDTPYEQYF. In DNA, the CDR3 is TGTGCCAGCAACAGGGACACCCCCTACGAGCAGTACTTC. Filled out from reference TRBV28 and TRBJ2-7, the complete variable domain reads DVKVTQSSRYLVKRTGEKVFLECVQDMDHENMFWYRQDPGLGLRLIYFSYDVKMKEKGDIPEGYSVSREKKERFSLILESASTNQTSMYLCASNRDTPYEQYFGPGTRLTVT.

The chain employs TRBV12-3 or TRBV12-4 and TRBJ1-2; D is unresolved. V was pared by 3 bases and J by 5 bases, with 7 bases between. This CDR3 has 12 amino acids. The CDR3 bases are TGTGCCAGCAGTTTTGGTCTATATGGCTACACCTTC. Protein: CASSFGLYGYTF.

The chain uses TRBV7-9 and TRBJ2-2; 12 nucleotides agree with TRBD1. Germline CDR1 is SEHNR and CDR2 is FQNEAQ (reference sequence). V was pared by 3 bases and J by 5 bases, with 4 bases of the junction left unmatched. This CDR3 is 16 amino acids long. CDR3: CASSFGDRGPTGELFF. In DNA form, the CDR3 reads TGTGCCAGCAGCTTTGGGGACAGGGGGCCGACCGGGGAGCTGTTTTTT. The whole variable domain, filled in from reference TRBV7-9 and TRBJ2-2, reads DTGVSQNPRHKITKRGQNVTFRCDPISEHNRLYWYRQTLGQGPEFLTYFQNEAQLEKSRLLSDRFSAERPKGSFSTLEIQRTEQGDSAMYLCASSFGDRGPTGELFFGEGSRLTVL.

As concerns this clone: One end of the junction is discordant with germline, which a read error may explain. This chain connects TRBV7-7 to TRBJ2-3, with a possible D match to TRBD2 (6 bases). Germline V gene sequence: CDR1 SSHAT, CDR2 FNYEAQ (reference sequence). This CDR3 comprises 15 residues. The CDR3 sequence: CASSIGTQPTDTQYF. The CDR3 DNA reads TGTGCTAGCAGCATCGGGACTCAACCCACAGATACGCAGTATTTT.

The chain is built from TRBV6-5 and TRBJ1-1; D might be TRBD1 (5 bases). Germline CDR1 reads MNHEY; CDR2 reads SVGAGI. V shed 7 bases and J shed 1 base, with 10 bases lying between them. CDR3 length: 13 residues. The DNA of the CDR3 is TGTGCCAGCAATCCCCAGGGGAACACTGAAGCTTTCTTT. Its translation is CASNPQGNTEAFF.

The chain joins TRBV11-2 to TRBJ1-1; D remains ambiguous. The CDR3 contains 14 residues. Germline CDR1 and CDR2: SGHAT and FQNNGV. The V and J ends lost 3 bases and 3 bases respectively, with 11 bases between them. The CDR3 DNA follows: TGTGCCAGCAGCTTCTTGCCCGGGGACACTGAAGCTTTCTTT. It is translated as CASSFLPGDTEAFF.

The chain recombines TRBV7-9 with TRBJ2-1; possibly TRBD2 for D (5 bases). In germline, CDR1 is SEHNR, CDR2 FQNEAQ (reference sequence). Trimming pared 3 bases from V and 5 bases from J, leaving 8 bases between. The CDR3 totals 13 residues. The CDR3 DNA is TGTGCCAGCAGCTTCCGGGAAAACAATGAGCAGTTCTTC. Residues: CASSFRENNEQFF. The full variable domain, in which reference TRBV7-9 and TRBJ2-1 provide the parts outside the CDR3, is DTGVSQNPRHKITKRGQNVTFRCDPISEHNRLYWYRQTLGQGPEFLTYFQNEAQLEKSRLLSDRFSAERPKGSFSTLEIQRTEQGDSAMYLCASSFRENNEQFFGPGTRLTVL.

The DNA for the CDR3 is TGTGCCAGTAGTATACACAGCTTGAGCAATCAGCCCCAGCATTTT. This encodes CASSIHSLSNQPQHF. The chain recombines TRBV19 with TRBJ1-5; D unclear. In germline, CDR1 is LNHDA, CDR2 SQIVND (reference sequence). V was shortened by 2 bases and J by 1 base, with 9 bases between the two germline ends. CDR3 length: 15 residues.

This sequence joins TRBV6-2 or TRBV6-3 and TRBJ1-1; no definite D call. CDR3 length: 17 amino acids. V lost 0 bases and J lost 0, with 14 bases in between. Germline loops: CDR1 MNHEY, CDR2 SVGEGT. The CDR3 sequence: CASSYSIRRAMNTEAFF. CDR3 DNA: TGTGCCAGCAGTTACTCGATTCGGAGGGCCATGAACACTGAAGCTTTCTTT.

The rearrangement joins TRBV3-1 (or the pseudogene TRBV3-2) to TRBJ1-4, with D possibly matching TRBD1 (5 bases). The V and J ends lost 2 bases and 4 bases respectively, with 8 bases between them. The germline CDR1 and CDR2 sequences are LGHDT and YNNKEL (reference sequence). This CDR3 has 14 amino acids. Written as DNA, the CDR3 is TGTGCCAGCAGCCAAATACAGGTTAATGAAAAACTGTTTTTT. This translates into CASSQIQVNEKLFF.

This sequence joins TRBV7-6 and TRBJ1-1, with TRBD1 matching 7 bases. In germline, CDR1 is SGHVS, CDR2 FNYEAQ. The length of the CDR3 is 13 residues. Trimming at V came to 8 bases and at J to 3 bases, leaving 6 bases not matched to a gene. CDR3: CASGSGTDTEAFF. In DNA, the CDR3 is TGTGCCAGCGGTAGCGGGACAGACACTGAAGCTTTCTTT.

CDR3 protein: CASSTYSNQPQHF. CDR3 in DNA: TGTGCCAGCAGTACTTATAGCAATCAGCCCCAGCATTTT. The chain is built from TRBV27 and TRBJ1-5, with D unresolved. Germline CDR1 MNHEY, CDR2 SMNVEV (reference sequence). This CDR3 is built from 13 residues. The V end lost 5 bases, the J end lost 0 bases, and 5 bases lay between the germline ends.